This TCR beta chain derives from a study of tumor-infiltrating lymphocytes in primary liver carcinoma. Starting material for RNA and DNA co-extraction consisted of roughly 19-31 mg of unsorted bulk tissue. The patients lived with chronic HBV infection and had not yet received any treatment. Starting from 450 to 500 ng of total RNA, TCR beta cDNA was produced with a primer in the constant region. A slightly modified ARM-PCR protocol with three nested multiplex PCR rounds produced these TCR beta libraries. Use of TRBV1-TRBV30 forward primers with a C-beta reverse primer characterized the first two PCR rounds, which lasted nine to eleven cycles each. TCRdb processed the multiplex PCR reads anew with MiXCR; each CDR3 protein has one entry. In the table there are fewer than 85,000 distinct CDR3 sequences, 69% of which are singletons. Study conclusions and caveats: Lower overlap was observed for tumor-adjacent and tumor-blood pairs relative to tumor region pairs. A significantly higher top-250-clone fraction was recorded for tumors than for blood (p = 0.039).

The V gene end was trimmed by 7 bases and the J gene end by 2 bases; junction bases not matched to a gene: 5. Germline V gene data show CDR1 as MNHNS and CDR2 as SASEGT. CDR3 length: 14 amino acids. Of note for this clonotype: Antigen: not known.

This clonotype was obtained from a man in his forties with primary liver carcinoma and hepatitis B virus infection. The sequencing input was tumor-adjacent normal liver tissue. J is TRBJ1-5 and V is TRBV6-1; 7 bases are a match to TRBD1. This chain's CDR3 is CASMEGAGNQPQHF. The DNA of the CDR3 is TGTGCCAGCATGGAGGGGGCCGGCAATCAGCCCCAGCATTTT.